This T cell receptor (beta chain) stems from a study of OX40 agonist ivuxolimab in advanced cancers. Notes on the research overall: Ivuxolimab was an agonistic, fully human IgG2 monoclonal antibody directed against OX40 (CD134), a costimulatory receptor. Intravenous ivuxolimab was administered to patients every 2 weeks at six dose levels: 0.01, 0.1, 0.3, 1.5, 3 and 10 mg/kg. Among the roughly 54 dose-escalation patients, some 20 had hepatocellular carcinoma, about 15 melanoma, 9 renal cell carcinoma and 9 head and neck cancer. The dose-escalation cohort was 82.7% male with a mean age of about 54 years, ranging from roughly 20 to 80. Patients were allowed to have had prior anti-PD-1, anti-PD-L1 or anti-CTLA-4 therapy, and approximately 40% of the dose-escalation patients had been treated with checkpoint inhibitors. Partial responses were achieved by three dose-escalation patients, of whom one had hepatocellular carcinoma and two had cutaneous melanoma. Peripheral TCRbeta sequencing was intended to test whether TCR sequence diversity was altered and clonal T-cell expansion was caused by ivuxolimab. The paper covers the monotherapy dose-escalation part of the phase I ivuxolimab trial, which included N of about 56 patients.

To sequence the TCRbeta CDR3 region, genomic DNA was isolated from the sorted cells. The immunoSEQ Assay was used to sequence the TCRbeta CDR3 regions. TCRdb mirrors the immuneACCESS table, restricted to in-frame sequences. Some clones are absent from its copies; in checked studies, under half trace to an unresolved V gene, and the reason for the others is unknown. The sample table contains 65,000 to 80,000 clones; only one count was recorded for around 93% of them. Approximately 15% of the sample belongs to the ten largest clones. Ends trimmed: V by 5 bases, J by 0 bases; bases unmatched to a gene: 6. CDR1 and CDR2 are read off the germline V gene as MNHEY and SVGAGI. The CDR3 has 15 amino acids, counting the end cysteine and phenylalanine. Only the CDR3 part of the read is kept: 45 bases, read in frame from the first base. The full study reports these points: At doses of 0.1 to 3.0 mg/kg, clonal expansion of both CD4+ and CD8+ T cells in blood was seen between baseline and week 6. Low levels of normalized T-cell clonal expansion were also seen in some patients who did not respond. In the 0.1-3.0 mg/kg groups, partial responders had among the lowest normalized peripheral clonal expansion, particularly in CD8+ T cells. After ivuxolimab, CD8+ T cells had more expanded clones than CD4+ T cells on average. Which antigens the clonally expanded peripheral T cells were specific for was not determined.

Patients with autoimmune disease history or receiving systemic immunosuppression were excluded from the trial. Peripheral blood for TCR sequencing was collected from all dose cohorts at baseline, on cycle 4 day 1, and on cycle 7 day 1. The samples were taken from a phase I, first-in-human, multicenter, open-label dose-escalation trial of ivuxolimab. The trial enrolled adults with locally advanced or metastatic head and neck squamous cell, hepatocellular, melanoma or renal cell carcinoma. Before TCR sequencing, CD4+ T cells and CD8+ T cells were sorted from peripheral blood as separate populations. Turning to this clone: No cognate antigen has been identified for it. Qualities for individual bases were not recorded, and no much larger clone is one base off.

This sequence uses TRBV6-5 and TRBJ2-7; the junction holds 8 bases that match TRBD1. The sequenced sample was CD4+ or CD8+ T cells sorted from blood, obtained in a trial of the OX40 agonist ivuxolimab. The receptor was derived from an adult with an advanced solid tumor such as melanoma, head and neck, liver or kidney cancer. The DNA sequence is TGTGCCAGCAGTGTAACGGGACAGGACTCCTACGAGCAGTACTTC. It translates as CASSVTGQDSYEQYF.